This TCR beta chain comes out of a study of blood T cells in healthy people across ages. As to this clonotype: The antigen remains undetermined. Since a much larger clone is just one base distant, this may be a read error.

Through a sample-barcoded 5' primer and a J-beta primer mix, a second PCR was run for about 6 to 11 cycles. TCRdb re-called the 5' RACE reads through MiXCR, storing one row per CDR3 protein. The sample lists 710,000 or so distinct CDR3 sequences; 32% were seen once. Points from the study as a whole: Underestimates were what the diversity estimates from one million T cells were considered to be.

Trimming took 6 bases from V and 5 from J, leaving 13 bases between them. Germline values: CDR1 ENHRY, CDR2 SYGVKD. The length of the CDR3 is 14 residues. The sample comprised blood. The source of this sequence is a woman older than 75 in good health. This chain connects TRBV10-3 to TRBJ2-2; maybe TRBD2 (5 bases). CDR3 amino acids: CAIRSLEETGELFF. The DNA for the CDR3 is TGTGCCATCAGGTCCCTGGAGGAGACCGGGGAGCTGTTTTTT.